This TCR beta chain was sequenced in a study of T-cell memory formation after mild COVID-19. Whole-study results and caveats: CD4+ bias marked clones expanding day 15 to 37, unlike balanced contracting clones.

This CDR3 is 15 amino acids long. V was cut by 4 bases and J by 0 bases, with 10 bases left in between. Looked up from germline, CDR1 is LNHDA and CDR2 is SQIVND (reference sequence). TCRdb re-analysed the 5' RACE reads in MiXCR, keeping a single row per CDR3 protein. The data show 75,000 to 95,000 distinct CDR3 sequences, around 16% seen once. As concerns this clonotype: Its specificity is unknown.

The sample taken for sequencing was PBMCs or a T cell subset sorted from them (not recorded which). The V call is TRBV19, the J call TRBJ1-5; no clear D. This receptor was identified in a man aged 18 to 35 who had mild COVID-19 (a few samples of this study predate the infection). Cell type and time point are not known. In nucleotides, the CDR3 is TGTGCCAGTAGTAAGGGCTTTGATAGCAATCAGCCCCAGCATTTT. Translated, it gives CASSKGFDSNQPQHF.